A selection of T cell receptor beta chains follows, all from one sample in a study of T cell repertoires in cytomegalovirus infection. TCRdb recomputed calls from the reads with MiXCR, one row per CDR3 protein. Of 70,000 to 75,000 distinct CDR3 sequences listed, 4% were seen once; the top ten hold around 21%. Sequencing input: PBMCs. These receptors all come from a human donor in good health (CMV status not recorded). Some clones in this sample may be carry-over from other donors' samples. The CDR3 runs from the conserved cysteine through the conserved F or W. The D gene is left open where the match is weak. Clone size reads once, few, many, or a class if the clone is expanded.

clone_size d_call j_call v_call cdr3_aa cdr3_nt
many NA TRBJ1-5 TRBV7-8 CASSLGQGMQPQHF TGTGCCAGCAGCTTGGGTCAGGGCATGCAGCCCCAGCATTTT
many NA TRBJ2-2 TRBV7-9 CASSFPGGELFF TGTGCCAGCAGCTTCCCCGGCGGGGAGCTGTTTTTT
many NA TRBJ2-5 TRBV28 CASSFVETQYF TGTGCCAGCAGTTTTGTGGAGACCCAGTACTTC
many NA TRBJ1-1 TRBV7-3 CASSSGRGTEAFF TGTGCCAGCAGCTCAGGTCGGGGCACTGAAGCTTTCTTT
many NA TRBJ2-2 TRBV11-3 CASSQGGTEVELFF TGTGCCAGCAGCCAGGGGGGGACAGAGGTCGAGCTGTTTTTT
many NA TRBJ1-5 TRBV7-2 CAIAAGNNQPQHF TGTGCCATCGCGGCAGGAAACAATCAGCCCCAGCATTTT
many TRBD1 TRBJ2-7 TRBV20-1 CSARAGGAGYF TGCAGTGCTAGGGCAGGGGGCGCGGGGTACTTC
many NA TRBJ2-3 TRBV25-1 CASSESLRGNTQYF TGTGCCAGCAGTGAATCCCTACGGGGGAATACGCAGTATTTT
many NA TRBJ2-1 TRBV5-4 CASSLGLAVDEQFF TGTGCCAGCAGCTTGGGTTTAGCCGTTGATGAGCAGTTCTTC
few NA TRBJ2-2 TRBV5-1 CASSLFSGGDTGELFF TGCGCCAGCAGCTTGTTCTCCGGGGGCGACACCGGGGAGCTGTTTTTT
many TRBD1 TRBJ1-3 TRBV12-3/TRBV12-4 CASSRDRKKGNTIYF TGTGCCAGCAGTCGGGACAGGAAGAAAGGAAACACCATATATTTT
many NA TRBJ2-2 TRBV7-9 CASSLADVAGELFF TGTGCCAGCAGCTTGGCGGACGTCGCCGGGGAGCTGTTTTTT
many NA TRBJ2-1 TRBV7-2 CASRYPNAGRGNNEQFF TGTGCCAGCAGATATCCGAATGCGGGACGGGGCAACAATGAGCAGTTCTTC